This TCR beta chain was sequenced during a study of blood T cell repertoires in COVID-19 (dated by TCRdb to 2020 to 2022). As for the study more broadly: Samples from collaborators originated in the United States, Italy and Spain and spanned both the acute and convalescent phases of COVID-19. The dataset comprised deeply sampled blood TCRbeta repertoires from subjects exposed to, actively infected with, or recovered from COVID-19. The material from the prospective study consisted of cDNA or gDNA derived from T cells, B-cell-depleted T cells, or PBMCs. Where available, HLA class I and class II types were taken from metadata supplied by the sample provider and were not determined by assay-based typing. The sample metadata nearly always contained a de-identified subject ID, COVID-19 status, age in years and sex. The repertoires were made available in a free public database intended to serve as a resource for research on the immune response to SARS-CoV-2. Samples were obtained from the ongoing ImmuneRACE study (first 160 participants) and from 950 to 1,500 subjects provided by 6 global collaborators. Points the paper makes about the study in general: Clinical and demographic metadata were provided uncurated, with the amount varying by source and participant.

On this clone: Its cognate antigen has yet to be identified. Base-call qualities are not available, and no considerably larger clone is one nucleotide away.

The immunoSEQ Assay, a bias-controlled multiplex PCR, was used to amplify TCRbeta CDR3 regions from genomic DNA. Per the source publication's procedure: The number of nucleated cells in each sample was estimated by amplification of reference gene primers within the assay. To quantify the absolute abundance of each unique TCRbeta CDR3 rearrangement, sequence reads were collapsed and filtered. For each sample, productive Simpson clonality was calculated by taking the square root of Simpson's diversity index across productive rearrangements. As stored in TCRdb, this immuneACCESS dataset retains in-frame rearrangements with V and J assigned. A fraction of the clones does not appear; measured against another copy, unresolved V genes explain less than half of the discrepancy, and the remainder lacks a known reason. Clone size and the V and J calls come from that table; the DNA yielded D and trimming. For this sample there are roughly 60,000 clones; 80% to 90% appear just once. The top ten clonotypes cover less than 1.5% of the sample.

The germline V gene yields SNHLY for CDR1 and FYNNEI for CDR2. Including the terminal cysteine and phenylalanine, the CDR3 comprises 14 residues. The only DNA kept is the CDR3, 42 bases in frame from the first base. From V the trimming removes 4 bases and from J it removes 7 bases, while the gene matches leave 9 bases of the junction unaccounted for. Each collaborating institution followed its own protocols to collect whole blood in K2EDTA tubes. For TCRbeta analysis, collaborators shipped samples in one of three forms: frozen whole blood, isolated PBMCs, or DNA extracted from either of those sample types.

The V and J genes are TRBV2 and TRBJ1-2; the junction holds 7 bases that match TRBD1. The TCR comes from a man aged 35 to 55 with acute or convalescent COVID-19. The source material was peripheral blood. The DNA sequence is TGTGCCAGCAGTGTTTTGAAGGGGGCGCTTGGCTACACCTTC. This encodes CASSVLKGALGYTF.